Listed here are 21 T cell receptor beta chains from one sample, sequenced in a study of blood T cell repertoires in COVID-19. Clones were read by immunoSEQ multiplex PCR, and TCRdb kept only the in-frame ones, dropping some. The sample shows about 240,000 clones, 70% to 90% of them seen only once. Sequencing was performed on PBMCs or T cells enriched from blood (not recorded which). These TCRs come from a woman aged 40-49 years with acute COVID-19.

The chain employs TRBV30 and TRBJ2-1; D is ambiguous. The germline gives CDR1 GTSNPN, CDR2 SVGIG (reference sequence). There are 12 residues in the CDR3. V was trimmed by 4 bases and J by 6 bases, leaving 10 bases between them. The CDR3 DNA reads TGTGCCTGGACCAAGCCTAGCAATGAGCAGTTCTTC. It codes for CAWTKPSNEQFF.

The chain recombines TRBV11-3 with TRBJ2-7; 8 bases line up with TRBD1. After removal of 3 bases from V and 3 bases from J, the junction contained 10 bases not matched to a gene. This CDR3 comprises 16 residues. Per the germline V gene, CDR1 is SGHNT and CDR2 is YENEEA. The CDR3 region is CASSFDLGQGYYEQYF. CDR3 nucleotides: TGTGCCAGCAGCTTCGATCTAGGACAGGGTTACTACGAGCAGTACTTC.

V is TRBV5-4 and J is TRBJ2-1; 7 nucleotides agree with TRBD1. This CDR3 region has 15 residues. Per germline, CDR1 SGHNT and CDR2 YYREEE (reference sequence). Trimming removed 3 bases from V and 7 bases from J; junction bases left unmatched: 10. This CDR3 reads CASSSTLTGMNEQFF. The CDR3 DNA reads TGTGCCAGCAGCTCCACCCTGACAGGGATGAATGAGCAGTTCTTC.

The CDR3: CASSLATSGRYEQYF. The CDR3 DNA sequence: TGTGCCAGCAGCTTGGCCACTAGCGGGAGGTACGAGCAGTACTTC. This chain links TRBV5-4 with TRBJ2-7, with 12 bases fitting TRBD2. CDR3 length equals 15 residues. V gave up 0 bases and J gave up 4 bases; unmatched junction bases: 2. Germline-derived CDR1 and CDR2 are SGHNT and YYREEE (reference sequence).

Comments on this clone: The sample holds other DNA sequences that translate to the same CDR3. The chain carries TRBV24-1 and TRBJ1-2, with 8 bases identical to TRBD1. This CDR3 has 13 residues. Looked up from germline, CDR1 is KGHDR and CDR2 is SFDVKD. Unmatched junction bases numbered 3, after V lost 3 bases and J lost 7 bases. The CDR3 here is CATSDLTGGGYTF. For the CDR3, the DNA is TGTGCCACCAGTGATCTTACAGGGGGTGGCTACACCTTC.

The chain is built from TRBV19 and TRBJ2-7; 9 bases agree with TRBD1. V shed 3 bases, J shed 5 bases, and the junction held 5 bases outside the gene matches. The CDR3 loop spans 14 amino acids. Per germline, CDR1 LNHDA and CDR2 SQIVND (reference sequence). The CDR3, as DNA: TGTGCCAGTAGTATCGGGACAGGGTATAACGAGCAGTACTTC. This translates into CASSIGTGYNEQYF.

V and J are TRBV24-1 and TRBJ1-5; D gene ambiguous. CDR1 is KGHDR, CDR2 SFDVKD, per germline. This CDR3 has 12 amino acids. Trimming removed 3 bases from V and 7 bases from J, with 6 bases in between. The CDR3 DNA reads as TGTGCCACCAGTGATCTGGGCCAGCCCCAGCATTTT. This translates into CATSDLGQPQHF.

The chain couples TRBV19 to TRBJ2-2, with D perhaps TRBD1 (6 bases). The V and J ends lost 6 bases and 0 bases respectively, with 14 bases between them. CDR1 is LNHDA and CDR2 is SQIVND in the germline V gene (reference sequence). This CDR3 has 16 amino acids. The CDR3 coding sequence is TGTGCCAGTAGGTTTACAGGGAATACGAACACCGGGGAGCTGTTTTTT. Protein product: CASRFTGNTNTGELFF.

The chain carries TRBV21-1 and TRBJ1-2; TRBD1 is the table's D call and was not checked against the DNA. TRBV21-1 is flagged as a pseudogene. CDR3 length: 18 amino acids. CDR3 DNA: TGTGCCAGCAGCCTCGAATGGGGATCTCAGGGGGGCAACTATGGCTACACCTTC. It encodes CASSLEWGSQGGNYGYTF.

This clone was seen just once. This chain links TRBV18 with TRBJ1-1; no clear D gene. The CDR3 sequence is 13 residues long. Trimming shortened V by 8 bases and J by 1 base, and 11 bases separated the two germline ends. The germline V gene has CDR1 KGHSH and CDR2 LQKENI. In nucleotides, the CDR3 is TGTGCCAGCGCGTCGACATCGAACACTGAAGCTTTCTTT. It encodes CASASTSNTEAFF.

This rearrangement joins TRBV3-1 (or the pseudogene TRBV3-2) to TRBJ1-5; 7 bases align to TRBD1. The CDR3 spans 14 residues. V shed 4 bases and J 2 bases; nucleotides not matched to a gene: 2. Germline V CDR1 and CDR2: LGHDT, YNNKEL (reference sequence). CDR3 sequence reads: CASSLGTGNQPQHF. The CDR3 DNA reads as TGTGCCAGCAGCCTAGGGACAGGCAATCAGCCCCAGCATTTT.

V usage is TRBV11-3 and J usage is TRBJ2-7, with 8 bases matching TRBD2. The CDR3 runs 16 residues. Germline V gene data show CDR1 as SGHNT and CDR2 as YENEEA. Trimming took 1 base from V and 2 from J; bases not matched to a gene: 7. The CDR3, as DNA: TGTGCCAGCAGCTTAGTTTTAGGACTAGCAGCCTACGAGCAGTACTTC. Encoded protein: CASSLVLGLAAYEQYF. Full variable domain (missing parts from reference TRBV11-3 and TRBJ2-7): EAGVVQSPRYKIIEKKQPVAFWCNPISGHNTLYWYLQNLGQGPELLIRYENEEAVDDSQLPKDRFSAERLKGVDSTLKIQPAELGDSAVYLCASSLVLGLAAYEQYFGPGTRLTVT.

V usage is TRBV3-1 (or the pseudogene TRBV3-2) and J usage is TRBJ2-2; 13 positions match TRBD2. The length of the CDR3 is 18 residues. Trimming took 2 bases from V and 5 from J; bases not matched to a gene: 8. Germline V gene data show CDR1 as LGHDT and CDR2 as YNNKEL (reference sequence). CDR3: CASSQPSGLAGDTGELFF. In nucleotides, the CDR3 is TGTGCCAGCAGCCAACCATCAGGACTAGCGGGAGATACCGGGGAGCTGTTTTTT.

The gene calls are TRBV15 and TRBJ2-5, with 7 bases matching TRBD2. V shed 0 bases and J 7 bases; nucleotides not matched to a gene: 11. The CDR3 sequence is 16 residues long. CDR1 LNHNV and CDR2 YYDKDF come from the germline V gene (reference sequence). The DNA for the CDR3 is TGTGCCACCAGCAGAGATACGGGACTAAAAAGGGGGACCCAGTACTTC. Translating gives CATSRDTGLKRGTQYF.

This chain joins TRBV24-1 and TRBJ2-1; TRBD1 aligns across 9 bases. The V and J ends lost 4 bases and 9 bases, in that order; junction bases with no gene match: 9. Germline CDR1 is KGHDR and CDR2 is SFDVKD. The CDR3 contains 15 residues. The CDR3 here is CATSDPGQGNIEQFF. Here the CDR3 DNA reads TGTGCCACCAGTGACCCCGGACAGGGGAACATTGAGCAGTTCTTC.

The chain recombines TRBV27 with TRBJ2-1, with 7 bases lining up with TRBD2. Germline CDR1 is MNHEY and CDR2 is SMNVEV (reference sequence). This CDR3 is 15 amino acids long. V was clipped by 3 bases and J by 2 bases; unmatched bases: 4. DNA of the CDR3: TGTGCCAGCAGTTTGGGAGGGACCCCCTACAATGAGCAGTTCTTC. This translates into CASSLGGTPYNEQFF.

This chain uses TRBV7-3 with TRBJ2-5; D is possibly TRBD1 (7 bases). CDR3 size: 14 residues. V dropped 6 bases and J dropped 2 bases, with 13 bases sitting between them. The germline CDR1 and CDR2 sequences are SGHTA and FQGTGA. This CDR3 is CASSEGAGQETQYF. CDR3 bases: TGTGCCAGCAGTGAGGGGGCGGGGCAAGAGACCCAGTACTTC.

The CDR3 reads CASRDSAYEQYF. The CDR3 DNA is TGTGCCAGCAGAGACAGCGCCTACGAGCAGTACTTC. The chain has TRBV6-5 and TRBJ2-7, with TRBD1 as a possible D gene (5 bases). CDR3 length equals 12 residues. Germline loops: CDR1 MNHEY, CDR2 SVGAGI. Deletions cut 6 bases from V and 2 bases from J, with 8 bases between.

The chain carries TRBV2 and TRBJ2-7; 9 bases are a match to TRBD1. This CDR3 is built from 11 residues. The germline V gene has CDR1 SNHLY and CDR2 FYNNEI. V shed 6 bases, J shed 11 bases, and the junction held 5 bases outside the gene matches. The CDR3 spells CASRQGAREYF. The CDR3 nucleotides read TGTGCCAGCAGACAGGGGGCAAGGGAGTACTTC.

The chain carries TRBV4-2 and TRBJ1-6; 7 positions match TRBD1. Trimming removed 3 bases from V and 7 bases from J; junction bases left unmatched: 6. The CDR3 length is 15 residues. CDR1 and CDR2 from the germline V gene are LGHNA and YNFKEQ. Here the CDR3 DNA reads TGTGCCAGCAGCCAGGATGGACAGGAGAATTCACCCCTCCACTTT. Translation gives CASSQDGQENSPLHF.

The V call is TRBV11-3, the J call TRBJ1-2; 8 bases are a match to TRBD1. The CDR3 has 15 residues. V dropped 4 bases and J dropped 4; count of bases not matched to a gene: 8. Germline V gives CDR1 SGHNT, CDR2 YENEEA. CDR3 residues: CASSSSGGSIYGYTF. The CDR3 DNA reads TGTGCCAGCAGCTCGTCAGGGGGCTCTATCTATGGCTACACCTTC.